Listed below are T cell receptor beta chains from one sample, sequenced in a study of blood T cells in healthy people across ages. From the 5' RACE reads, TCRdb called clonotypes with MiXCR, one entry per CDR3 protein. The table includes around 1.5 million distinct CDR3 sequences, roughly 32% detected once. The sequencing sample was made of blood. These receptors were collected from a woman aged 25-40 years in good health. The CDR3 runs from the conserved cysteine through the conserved F or W. A D gene is named only where the DNA matches it firmly. Rows may omit the clone size; those that give it use once, few, many or a size class.

clone size | J gene | D gene | V gene | CDR3 DNA | CDR3 protein
- | TRBJ2-1 | TRBD1 | TRBV5-1 | TGCGCCAGCAGCTTGGGGACAGGGGCCTCCTACAATGAGCAGTTCTTC | CASSLGTGASYNEQFF
- | TRBJ1-1 | - | TRBV20-1 | TGCAGTGCTAGTCCCGCATCGACAGGAGCTGAAGCTTTCTTT | CSASPASTGAEAFF
- | TRBJ2-7 | - | TRBV29-1 | TGCAGCGCCCTCCCGCAGGGGTCCTACGAGCAGTACTTC | CSALPQGSYEQYF
few | TRBJ2-1 | - | TRBV7-6 | TGTGCCGGCAGCCCCGAGGGAGGTGAGCAGTTCTTC | CAGSPEGGEQFF
- | TRBJ1-5 | - | TRBV29-1 | TGCAGCGTGGCCCAAAGGGGTCAGCCCCAGCATTTT | CSVAQRGQPQHF
- | TRBJ1-2 | - | TRBV20-1 | TGCAGTGCTAGAGATGTACAATCGAACTATGGCTACACCTTC | CSARDVQSNYGYTF
- | TRBJ2-1 | TRBD2 | TRBV6-5 | TGTGCCAGCAGTTACGGCGGGGGGTTTCTCAGCTCCTACAATGAGCAGTTCTTC | CASSYGGGFLSSYNEQFF
- | TRBJ2-7 | TRBD1 | TRBV5-1 | TGCGCCAGCAGTCGTGGACAGGCCACTAACGAGCAGTACTTC | CASSRGQATNEQYF
- | TRBJ1-1 | TRBD1 | TRBV10-3 | TGTGCCATCAGTGAGTCCCGCAGGGGGGGTTGGGGCACTGAAGCTTTCTTT | CAISESRRGGWGTEAFF
- | TRBJ2-5 | - | TRBV7-2 | TGTGCCAGCAGCTTGCAGGCGAGCGGATGGGAGACCCAGTACTTC | CASSLQASGWETQYF
- | TRBJ1-6 | - | TRBV25-1 | TGTGCCAGCAGGCAGCATAGCTCCTATAATTCACCCCTCCACTTT | CASRQHSSYNSPLHF
many | TRBJ2-3 | TRBD2 | TRBV29-1 | TGCAGCGTAACCGGACTACCAGGACTAGCGGGAGGGGGCACAGATACGCAGTATTTT | CSVTGLPGLAGGGTDTQYF
- | TRBJ2-3 | - | TRBV27 | TGTGCCAGCAGTCCCTACAGGACAGACAAGAACACGCAGTATTTT | CASSPYRTDKNTQYF
once | TRBJ1-5 | - | TRBV27 | TGTGCCGGCAGTCCCGGGGCAACCGATAGCAATCAGCCCCAGCATTTT | CAGSPGATDSNQPQHF
- | TRBJ2-5 | - | TRBV12-3/TRBV12-4 | TGTGCCAGCAGTTTGACTAACGGGAAAGAGACCCAGTACTTC | CASSLTNGKETQYF
few | TRBJ2-1 | TRBD1 | TRBV9 | TGTGCCAGCAGCCCCCGAGCCGGGACAGACTACAATGAGCAGTTCTTC | CASSPRAGTDYNEQFF
- | TRBJ2-5 | TRBD1 | TRBV15 | TGTGCCACCAGCAGAGCCCCAGGGACAGGGGATTTCGGGGGTTTGGAGACCCAGTACTTC | CATSRAPGTGDFGGLETQYF
few | TRBJ2-2 | - | TRBV11-2 | TGTGCCAGCAGCTTAGAGGACACTGGGCACACCGGGGAGCTGTTTTTT | CASSLEDTGHTGELFF
many | TRBJ2-7 | - | TRBV5-1 | TGCGCCAGCAGCTCCGCGGCCGAGGGGGAGCAGTACTTC | CASSSAAEGEQYF
few | TRBJ1-2 | - | TRBV20-1 | TGCAGTGCTAGAGATAGCCGGGACCTCCACTATGGCTACACCTTC | CSARDSRDLHYGYTF
- | TRBJ1-1 | - | TRBV4-1 | TGCGCCAGCAGCCACCGTGAGGGGAGGGGTACTGAAGCTTTCTTT | CASSHREGRGTEAFF
- | TRBJ2-7 | TRBD1 | TRBV3-1 | TGTGCCAGCAGCCCCCGGGACAGGGCCGACGAGCAGTACTTC | CASSPRDRADEQYF
few | TRBJ2-3 | - | TRBV20-1 | TGCAGTGCTCAGGGAGGACAAGCCCCCACAGATACGCAGTATTTT | CSAQGGQAPTDTQYF
many | TRBJ1-2 | TRBD1 | TRBV29-1 | TGCAGCGGGGGGACAGACTATGGCTACACCTTC | CSGGTDYGYTF
many | TRBJ2-1 | TRBD2 | TRBV4-2 | TGTGCCAGCAGCCCGTTGACTAGCGGGAGGACCTACAATGAGCAGTTCTTC | CASSPLTSGRTYNEQFF
- | TRBJ2-1 | - | TRBV3-1 | TGTGCCAGCAGTCGGAGGGGGAACTCCTACAATGAGCAGTTCTTC | CASSRRGNSYNEQFF
few | TRBJ1-5 | - | TRBV7-2 | TGTGCCAGCAGCCCCCTGGGTACTCAGCCCCAGCATTTT | CASSPLGTQPQHF
- | TRBJ2-1 | - | TRBV12-3/TRBV12-4 | TGTGCCAGCAGACCGGGGACCTACAATGAGCAGTTCTTC | CASRPGTYNEQFF
many | TRBJ2-7 | TRBD1 | TRBV5-1 | TGTGCCAGCAGCTTGGACAGGGTAGGCGAGCAGTACTTC | CASSLDRVGEQYF
- | TRBJ2-3 | - | TRBV12-3/TRBV12-4 | TGTGCCAGCAGTTTGAGGGGCGGGAATCCAGCAGATACGCAGTATTTT | CASSLRGGNPADTQYF
- | TRBJ2-1 | TRBD2 | TRBV20-1 | TGCAGTGCTAGAGATCTGCAAGCGGGGGGACACCCACAGCAGTTCTTC | CSARDLQAGGHPQQFF
- | TRBJ2-7 | - | TRBV28 | TGTGCCAGCAGTGATATATGGTCTATCTACGAGCAGTACTTC | CASSDIWSIYEQYF
- | TRBJ1-4 | - | TRBV4-1 | TGCGCCAGCAGCCGAACCTTGACAGCGTCAAATGAAAAACTGTTTTTT | CASSRTLTASNEKLFF
- | TRBJ2-7 | - | TRBV27 | TGTGCCAGCAGTTTGAAGGAGCCCTACGAGCAGTACTTC | CASSLKEPYEQYF
- | TRBJ2-1 | TRBD2 | TRBV7-2 | TGTGCCAGCAGCTCGATAAGACTAGCGAACTACAATGAGCAGTTCTTC | CASSSIRLANYNEQFF
many | TRBJ2-2 | TRBD2 | TRBV10-3 | TGTGCCATCCAAGGAGGCGGGAGCAACACCGGGGAGCTGTTTTTT | CAIQGGGSNTGELFF
- | TRBJ2-7 | - | TRBV6-2/TRBV6-3 | TGTGCCAGCAGTTACGGGGCAGGGGACGAGCAGTACTTC | CASSYGAGDEQYF
- | TRBJ1-2 | - | TRBV7-2 | TGTGCCAGCAGCTTCTTATCTACTGGCTATGGCTACACCTTC | CASSFLSTGYGYTF
few | TRBJ2-5 | TRBD2 | TRBV24-1 | TGTGCCACCAGTGAATCCAGGGAGGGAGAGACCCAGTACTTC | CATSESREGETQYF
few | TRBJ1-5 | - | TRBV11-2 | TGTGCCAGCAGCTTAGATTCGGCAGGTAATCAGCCCCAGCATTTT | CASSLDSAGNQPQHF
few | TRBJ2-3 | TRBD2 | TRBV5-1 | TGCGCCAGCAGCTTAGGACTAGCGGACTCGGGAGGTACGCAGTATTTT | CASSLGLADSGGTQYF
- | TRBJ1-1 | - | TRBV6-1 | TGTGCCAGCAACTCACAGGGTTACACTGAAGCTTTCTTT | CASNSQGYTEAFF